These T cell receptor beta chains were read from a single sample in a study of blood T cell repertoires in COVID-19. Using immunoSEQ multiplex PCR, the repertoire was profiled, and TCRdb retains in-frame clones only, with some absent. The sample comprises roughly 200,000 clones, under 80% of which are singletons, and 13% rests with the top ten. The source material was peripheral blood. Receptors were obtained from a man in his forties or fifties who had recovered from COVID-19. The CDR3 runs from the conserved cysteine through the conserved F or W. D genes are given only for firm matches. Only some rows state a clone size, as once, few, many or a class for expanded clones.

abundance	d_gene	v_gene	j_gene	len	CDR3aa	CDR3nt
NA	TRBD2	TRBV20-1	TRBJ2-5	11	CTAGGGETQYF	TGCACAGCGGGGGGCGGGGAGACCCAGTACTTC
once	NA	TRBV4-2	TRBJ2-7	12	CASSQDRGEQYF	TGTGCCAGCAGCCAAGATCGGGGCGAGCAGTACTTC
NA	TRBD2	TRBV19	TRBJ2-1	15	CASTLGLAEKSEQFF	TGTGCCAGTACATTGGGACTAGCGGAAAAGAGTGAGCAGTTCTTC
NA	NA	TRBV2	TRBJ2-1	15	CASSDPRGYDNEQFF	TGTGCCAGCAGTGACCCCAGGGGATACGACAATGAGCAGTTCTTC
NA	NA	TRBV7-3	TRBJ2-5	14	CASSSDGALGTQYF	TGTGCCAGCAGTTCAGACGGAGCCTTGGGGACCCAGTACTTC
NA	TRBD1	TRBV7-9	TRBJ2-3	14	CASSPGQGTDTQYF	TGTGCCAGCAGCCCAGGACAGGGCACAGATACGCAGTATTTT
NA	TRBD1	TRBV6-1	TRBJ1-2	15	CASSEAGQGESGYTF	TGTGCCAGCAGTGAAGCGGGACAGGGTGAGAGTGGCTACACCTTC
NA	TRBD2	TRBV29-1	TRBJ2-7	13	CSVFAGGLYEQYF	TGCAGCGTGTTTGCGGGAGGGCTCTACGAGCAGTACTTC
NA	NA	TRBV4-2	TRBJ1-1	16	CASSQAGGGLDTEAFF	TGTGCCAGCAGCCAAGCGGGGGGCGGGTTGGACACTGAAGCTTTCTTT
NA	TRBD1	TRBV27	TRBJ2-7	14	CASRPTGGRGEQYF	TGTGCCAGCAGACCGACAGGGGGGCGTGGTGAGCAGTACTTC
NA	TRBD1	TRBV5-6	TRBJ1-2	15	CASSSLDRVEYGYTF	TGTGCCAGCAGCTCATTGGACAGGGTTGAGTATGGCTACACCTTC
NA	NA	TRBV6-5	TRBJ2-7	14	CASRNQGGNYEQYF	TGTGCCAGCAGGAACCAGGGAGGAAACTACGAGCAGTACTTC
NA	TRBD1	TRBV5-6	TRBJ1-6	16	CASSVGPADRLGPLHF	TGTGCCAGCAGCGTTGGGCCGGCGGACAGGTTAGGACCCCTCCACTTT
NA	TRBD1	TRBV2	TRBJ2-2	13	CASSLQGAGELFF	TGTGCCAGCTCCCTTCAGGGGGCCGGGGAGCTGTTTTTT
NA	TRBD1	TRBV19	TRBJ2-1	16	CASSNARDRADNEQFF	TGTGCCAGTAGTAACGCGAGGGACAGGGCGGACAATGAGCAGTTCTTC
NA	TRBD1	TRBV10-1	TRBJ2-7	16	CASSESDRAFSYEQYF	TGCGCCAGCAGTGAGTCTGACAGGGCATTCTCCTACGAGCAGTACTTC
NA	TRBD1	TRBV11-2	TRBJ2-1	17	CASSLGVGQGAINEQFF	TGTGCCAGCAGCTTAGGTGTGGGACAGGGGGCCATCAATGAGCAGTTCTTC
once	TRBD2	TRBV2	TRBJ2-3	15	CASPMTSGISDTQYF	TGTGCCAGCCCAATGACTAGCGGGATAAGTGATACGCAGTATTTT
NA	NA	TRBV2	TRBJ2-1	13	CASTQALRDEQFF	TGTGCCAGCACCCAGGCCTTGCGGGATGAGCAGTTCTTC
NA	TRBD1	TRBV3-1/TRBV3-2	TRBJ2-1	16	CASSPTDRGRYNEQFF	TGTGCCAGCAGCCCAACCGACAGGGGGCGATACAATGAGCAGTTCTTC
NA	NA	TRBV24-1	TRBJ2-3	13	CATSDLWSGTQYF	TGTGCCACCAGTGATTTATGGTCCGGGACGCAGTATTTT
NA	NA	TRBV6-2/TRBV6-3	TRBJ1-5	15	CASSYIAGTGQPQHF	TGTGCCAGCAGTTACATCGCAGGGACTGGGCAGCCCCAGCATTTT
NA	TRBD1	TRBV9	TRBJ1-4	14	CASSRQGGGEKLFF	TGTGCCAGCAGCCGACAGGGGGGTGGTGAAAAACTGTTTTTT
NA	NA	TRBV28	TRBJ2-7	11	CASSPYTEQYF	TGTGCCAGCAGCCCCTATACCGAGCAGTACTTC
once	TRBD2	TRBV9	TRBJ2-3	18	CASSVASSGSHGGDTQYF	TGTGCCAGCAGCGTAGCGTCTAGCGGGAGTCACGGAGGAGATACGCAGTATTTT
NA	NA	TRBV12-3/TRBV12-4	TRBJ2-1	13	CASSETTGWEQFF	TGTGCCAGCTCAGAGACGACAGGCTGGGAGCAGTTCTTC
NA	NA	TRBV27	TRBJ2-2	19	CASRKNNIGTSGYTGELFF	TGTGCCAGCAGAAAAAACAATATCGGGACTTCTGGATACACCGGGGAGCTGTTTTTT
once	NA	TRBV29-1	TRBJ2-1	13	CSVERDVYNEQFF	TGCAGCGTTGAGCGGGACGTCTACAATGAGCAGTTCTTC
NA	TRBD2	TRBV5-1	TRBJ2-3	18	CASSLEPSGKSSTDTQYF	TGCGCCAGCAGCTTGGAGCCTAGCGGAAAATCTAGCACAGATACGCAGTATTTT
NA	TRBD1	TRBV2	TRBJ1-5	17	CASRKGGIREVDQPQHF	TGTGCCAGCAGGAAAGGGGGCATCAGGGAAGTAGATCAGCCCCAGCATTTT
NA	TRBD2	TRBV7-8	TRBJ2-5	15	CASSRVSGRGETQYF	TGTGCCAGCAGCCGCGTTAGCGGGAGAGGGGAGACCCAGTACTTC
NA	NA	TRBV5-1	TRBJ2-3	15	CASSFESGSTDTQYF	TGCGCCAGCAGCTTCGAAAGCGGGAGCACAGATACGCAGTATTTT
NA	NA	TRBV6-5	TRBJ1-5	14	CASTQGGVRQPQHF	TGTGCCAGCACCCAAGGGGGGGTTCGGCAGCCCCAGCATTTT
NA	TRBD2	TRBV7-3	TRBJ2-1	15	CASSLNPGGRNEQFF	TGTGCCAGCAGCTTAAACCCGGGAGGGAGGAATGAGCAGTTCTTC
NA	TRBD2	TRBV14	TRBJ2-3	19	CASSQDGLAGVPSTDTQYF	TGTGCCAGCAGCCAGGATGGACTAGCGGGGGTGCCTAGCACAGATACGCAGTATTTT
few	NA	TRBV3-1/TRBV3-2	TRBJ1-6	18	CASSQEYSGSTYNSPLHF	TGTGCCAGCAGCCAAGAATATTCCGGGTCCACCTATAATTCACCCCTCCACTTT
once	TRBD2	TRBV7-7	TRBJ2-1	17	CASSLGPRTSGSYEQFF	TGTGCCAGCAGCTTAGGGCCCCGGACTAGCGGGAGCTATGAGCAGTTCTTC
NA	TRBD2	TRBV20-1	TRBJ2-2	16	CSASPGLASSAGELFF	TGCAGTGCTAGTCCGGGACTAGCATCTTCAGCCGGGGAGCTGTTTTTT
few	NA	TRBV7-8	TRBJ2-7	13	CASTKTSPYEQYF	TGTGCCAGCACCAAAACAAGTCCCTACGAGCAGTACTTC
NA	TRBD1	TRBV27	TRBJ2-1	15	CASSVPGQGRNEQFF	TGTGCCAGCAGTGTCCCGGGACAGGGTAGGAACGAGCAGTTCTTC
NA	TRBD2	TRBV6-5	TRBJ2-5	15	CASRSIAGASETQYF	TGTGCCAGCAGGTCTATAGCGGGAGCTAGTGAGACCCAGTACTTC